These T cell receptor beta chains were read from a single sample in a study of T cell responses to AZD1222 COVID-19 vaccine. Some clones are missing from TCRdb's copy, which holds only in-frame ones; the method was immunoSEQ multiplex PCR. Here the sample spans some 130,000 clones, 80% to 90% being singletons. The source material was peripheral blood, sampled 28 days after the second AZD1222 dose. These receptor sequences come from an adult who received the AZD1222 COVID-19 vaccine. Both conserved end residues are part of each CDR3.

J gene,V gene,CDR3 protein
TRBJ1-2,TRBV20-1,CSASGTGHGYTF
TRBJ1-2,TRBV27,CASSFRDLGGYTF
TRBJ2-7,TRBV11-2,CASSSRPGLYEQYF
TRBJ2-1,TRBV27,CASSAVAGSYNEQFF
TRBJ1-2,TRBV20-1,CSASIDGNYGYTF
TRBJ1-1,TRBV19,CASSPTWKVTEAFF
TRBJ1-2,TRBV12-3/TRBV12-4,CASRGAGYGYTF
TRBJ1-1,TRBV29-1,CSVVGGGRGDTEAFF
TRBJ1-5,TRBV19,CASSRGRDPNQPQHF
TRBJ1-5,TRBV4-2,CASSQTGTGSIQPQHF
TRBJ2-1,TRBV4-3,CASSQASGGSYNEQFF
TRBJ1-6,TRBV3-1/TRBV3-2,CASSQGRGSPLHF
TRBJ1-6,TRBV6-5,CASLDRGVLPLHF
TRBJ1-3,TRBV7-2,CASSLAGTGTGNSIYF
TRBJ1-2,TRBV10-3,CAISETGSNYGYTF
TRBJ2-5,TRBV10-2,CASSERRGGSETQYF
TRBJ2-7,TRBV7-2,CASSLERGPVYEQYF
TRBJ2-5,TRBV3-1/TRBV3-2,CASSQGGETQYF
TRBJ1-1,TRBV19,CASSIEGSLGEAFF
TRBJ2-2,TRBV6-5,CASTVKGNTGELFF
TRBJ2-1,TRBV6-5,CASNGGTSAEQFF
TRBJ2-2,TRBV6-5,CASSYRGLGTGELFF
TRBJ1-3,TRBV19,CASSMVPFSGNTIYF
TRBJ2-1,TRBV7-9,CASSRLGATSGNNEQFF
TRBJ1-1,TRBV12-5,CASGIDSERAFF
TRBJ2-1,TRBV6-5,CASSRDRGHNEQFF
TRBJ1-2,TRBV30,CAWSVTGTGTF
TRBJ1-3,TRBV5-1,CASSLEGNTIYF
TRBJ2-4,TRBV11-2,CASSLVPGRAKNIQYF
TRBJ1-4,TRBV7-6,CASSLAPGQGGEKLFF
TRBJ1-4,TRBV19,CASSDTGVRFYEKLFF
TRBJ1-1,TRBV24-1,CATSDDLDSRGVEAFF
TRBJ1-1,TRBV5-8,CASSLQTGVSEAFF
TRBJ1-2,TRBV7-3,CASSPDRASNYGYTF
TRBJ1-2,TRBV2,CASSGQGVNGYTF